This T cell receptor (beta chain) was retrieved from a study of beta chain features in type 1 diabetes. Regarding the study as a whole: A greater similarity of naive, central memory and Treg TCRB repertoires was seen among patients than among healthy donors. Significant though moderate, a shortening of TCRB CDR3s appeared in all four CD4+ subsets of Type 1 diabetes patients.

Germline CDR1 and CDR2: MDHEN and SYDVKM. V was pared by 6 bases and J by 7 bases, with 15 bases between. This CDR3 spans 13 amino acids. This clone was seen only a few times. Its target is unknown. Every isolated RNA sample was fully reverse transcribed, so sequencing captured expressed TCRB transcripts. TCRdb keeps only in-frame clones here, not all; method: immunoSEQ multiplex PCR. The sample includes hundreds of thousands of clones, roughly 13% of them seen just once. A heparinised blood draw that averaged around 0.12 L was obtained once from each donor. Sequencing was performed on naive CD4+ T cells from blood. V and J are TRBV28 and TRBJ2-5, with D hard to call. The TCR was taken from a man younger than 35 with type 1 diabetes. Here the CDR3 reads CASRQAPSGTQYF. The DNA for the CDR3 is TGTGCCAGCAGACAAGCGCCCTCCGGGACCCAGTACTTC.